Following are 21 T cell receptor beta chains from one sample sequenced in a study of blood T cell repertoires in COVID-19. Generated by immunoSEQ multiplex PCR, the TCRdb table keeps only in-frame clones and is missing some. This table holds 65,000 to 70,000 clones, around 92% found once. Input material: peripheral blood. The receptor source for this set is a human donor with active COVID-19. The donor label of this sample is uncertain.

This clone has more than one count but fewer than ten. In nucleotides, the CDR3 is TGTGCCAGCAGTTTAGTACTAGCGGGTTTATACGAGCAGTACTTC. Translated, it gives CASSLVLAGLYEQYF. The chain links TRBV27 to TRBJ2-7; TRBD2 matches 9 bases. V was clipped by 2 bases and J by 4 bases; unmatched bases: 6. This CDR3 has 15 amino acids. Per germline, CDR1 MNHEY and CDR2 SMNVEV (reference sequence).

V and J are TRBV29-1 and TRBJ2-1; 8 nucleotides align to TRBD1. The CDR3 is made up of 13 amino acids. J gave up 9 bases and V 5 bases, and 9 bases lay outside the gene matches. Per germline, CDR1 SQVTM and CDR2 ANQGSEA. CDR3 sequence (DNA): TGCAGCGTTCCCGGGGCAGGGGGCGGTGAGCAGTTCTTC. It yields the protein CSVPGAGGGEQFF.

This clone was observed a single time. The chain joins TRBV15 to TRBJ2-3; a weak D match, TRBD2 (6 bases). The CDR3 sequence is 15 residues long. Looked up from germline, CDR1 is LNHNV and CDR2 is YYDKDF (reference sequence). Trimming left V 8 bases short and J 1 base short, with 16 bases between. The CDR3, as DNA: TGTGCCACCCTAGACATAGCGGAGGGCACAGATACGCAGTATTTT. Translation: CATLDIAEGTDTQYF. The whole variable domain, remainder taken from reference TRBV15 and TRBJ2-3, is DAMVIQNPRYQVTQFGKPVTLSCSQTLNHNVMYWYQQKSSQAPKLLFHYYDKDFNNEADTPDNFQSRRPNTSFCFLDIRSPGLGDTAMYLCATLDIAEGTDTQYFGPGTRLTVL.

The genes are TRBV25-1 and TRBJ2-7; 10 bases line up with TRBD1. V lost 4 bases, J lost 6 bases, and 3 bases stayed unmatched. The CDR3 is 13 residues long. Germline V gene lookup returns CDR1 MGHDK and CDR2 SYGVNS. CDR3 in DNA: TGTGCCAGCAGTGCGACAGGGGGCGGCGAGCAGTACTTC. It codes for CASSATGGGEQYF.

The chain links TRBV4-3 to TRBJ2-5, with D possibly TRBD1 on 6 matching bases. Trimming took off 4 bases at V and 5 bases at J, with 14 bases between the two ends. Germline CDR1 and CDR2: LGHNA and YSLEER. This CDR3 is 14 amino acids long. The CDR3 protein is CASSLRGQGETQYF. The DNA of the CDR3 is TGCGCCAGCAGCCTTCGGGGCCAGGGGGAGACCCAGTACTTC.

The chain has TRBV4-2 and TRBJ2-1; 7 bases fit TRBD2. This CDR3 contains 16 residues. The germline gives CDR1 LGHNA, CDR2 YNFKEQ. The V gene end was trimmed by 0 bases and the J gene end by 0 bases; junction bases not matched to a gene: 2. The CDR3 DNA is TGTGCCAGCAGCCAAGATGGGGGGGGCTCCTACAATGAGCAGTTCTTC. It is translated as CASSQDGGGSYNEQFF.

The V gene is TRBV11-3, the J gene TRBJ2-1; 8 positions match TRBD2. Trimming took 2 bases from V and 5 from J; bases not matched to a gene: 8. From germline, CDR1 is SGHNT and CDR2 YENEEA. This CDR3 spans 16 amino acids. The CDR3 sequence: CASSLLREARDNEQFF. CDR3 sequence (DNA): TGTGCCAGCAGCTTATTGCGGGAGGCCCGGGACAATGAGCAGTTCTTC.

This clone was counted a few times. This chain connects TRBV10-3 to TRBJ1-1, with 7 bases that match TRBD1. Trimming took 6 bases from V and 4 from J; bases not matched to a gene: 5. The CDR3 runs 13 residues. CDR1 and CDR2 from the germline V gene are ENHRY and SYGVKD. As DNA, the CDR3 is TGTGCCATCAGCACTTCAGGGGGCACTGAAGCTTTCTTT. Translated, it gives CAISTSGGTEAFF.

The V gene is TRBV28, the J gene TRBJ2-1; 11 bases fit TRBD2. After removal of 5 bases from V and 9 bases from J, the junction contained 12 bases not matched to a gene. Per germline, CDR1 MDHEN and CDR2 SYDVKM. This CDR3 contains 16 residues. CDR3 loop: CASSPLAGGTSAEQFF. CDR3 bases: TGTGCCAGCAGTCCCTTAGCGGGAGGGACATCAGCTGAGCAGTTCTTC.

The chain couples TRBV2 to TRBJ2-3, with a tentative D call TRBD1 (6 bases). Germline V CDR1 and CDR2: SNHLY, FYNNEI. Trimming pared 10 bases from V and 2 bases from J, leaving 19 bases between. The CDR3 is made up of 15 amino acids. The CDR3 protein is CATRSWDTFTDTQYF. In DNA form, the CDR3 reads TGTGCCACCCGGTCGTGGGACACTTTCACAGATACGCAGTATTTT.

The CDR3 DNA is TGTGCCAGCAGCCCCTCCCCAGGGAGCAATCAGCCCCAGCATTTT. Translation: CASSPSPGSNQPQHF. This chain joins TRBV7-2 and TRBJ1-5, with TRBD1 as a possible D gene (5 bases). This CDR3 region has 15 residues. Trimming left V 5 bases short and J 1 base short, with 12 bases between. CDR1 and CDR2 from the germline V gene are SGHTA and FQGNSA.

The rearrangement links TRBV7-6 to TRBJ1-1, with D perhaps matching TRBD1 (6 bases). Germline CDR1 and CDR2: SGHVS and FNYEAQ. The CDR3 has 15 residues. Trimming cost V 2 bases and J 1 base, with 11 bases left between them. Here the CDR3 DNA reads TGTGCCAGCAGCTTAATCGCAGGGGCGAACACTGAAGCTTTCTTT. Its translation: CASSLIAGANTEAFF.

Only one count was recorded for this clone. The rearrangement uses TRBV5-4 and TRBJ2-1, with 13 positions matching TRBD2. The germline V gene has CDR1 SGHNT and CDR2 YYREEE (reference sequence). This CDR3 comprises 16 residues. With V trimmed by 0 bases and J by 6 bases, 3 bases remained unmatched. This chain's CDR3 is CASSLGGLAGVNEQFF. The CDR3 DNA reads as TGTGCCAGCAGCTTGGGCGGACTAGCGGGAGTCAATGAGCAGTTCTTC.

The gene calls are TRBV4-2 and TRBJ2-7; 7 bases fit TRBD2. The CDR3 is 15 amino acids. With 6 bases clipped from V and 4 bases from J, the junction kept 12 bases outside the gene matches. Looked up from germline, CDR1 is LGHNA and CDR2 is YNFKEQ. DNA of the CDR3: TGTGCCAGCAGTTCCGGCAGCGGGACTCCATACGAGCAGTACTTC. Residues: CASSSGSGTPYEQYF.

The rearrangement links TRBV6-2 or TRBV6-3 to TRBJ2-5, with 7 bases identical to TRBD2. The germline V gene has CDR1 MNHEY and CDR2 SVGEGT. The CDR3 consists of 17 residues. The ends lost 4 bases at V and 5 bases at J; junction bases unmatched: 16. This CDR3 reads CASSSSGGSPRFETQYF. As DNA, the CDR3 is TGTGCCAGCAGTTCCTCGGGCGGGAGCCCCCGCTTTGAGACCCAGTACTTC.

The chain has TRBV5-1 and TRBJ2-5; 8 nucleotides agree with TRBD1. Looked up from germline, CDR1 is SGHRS and CDR2 is YFSETQ. Unmatched junction bases numbered 13, after V lost 4 bases and J lost 5 bases. The CDR3 consists of 16 residues. As DNA, the CDR3 is TGCGCCAGCAGCACCCAGGACAGGGCCGAAGGGGAGACCCAGTACTTC. This sequence encodes CASSTQDRAEGETQYF.

This chain joins TRBV20-1 and TRBJ2-1; no clear D. CDR1 and CDR2 (germline): DFQATT, SNEGSKA (reference sequence). The CDR3 length is 11 residues. Trimming left V 6 bases short and J 8 bases short, with 11 bases between. The CDR3 sequence: CSAPRRDEQFF. The CDR3 DNA sequence: TGCAGTGCCCCAAGACGGGATGAGCAGTTCTTC.

This chain uses TRBV4-3 with TRBJ2-3; the D gene is possibly TRBD2 (5 bases). V shed 0 bases and J shed 1 base, with 8 bases lying between them. The germline V gene has CDR1 LGHNA and CDR2 YSLEER. CDR3 length: 15 amino acids. CDR3 nucleotide sequence: TGCGCCAGCAGCCAAGATAGAGCGGGCACAGATACGCAGTATTTT. It encodes CASSQDRAGTDTQYF.

The chain combines TRBV5-4 with TRBJ1-3; D is ambiguous. CDR1 is SGHNT, CDR2 YYREEE, per germline (reference sequence). V gave up 4 bases and J gave up 4 bases, with 9 bases separating them. The CDR3 has 13 residues. The CDR3 DNA reads TGTGCCAGCAGCCGGACGGGAGGAAACACCATATATTTT. This encodes CASSRTGGNTIYF.

The chain combines TRBV27 with TRBJ2-7; 7 bases are shared with TRBD2. CDR1 and CDR2 from the germline V gene are MNHEY and SMNVEV (reference sequence). The CDR3 is 12 amino acids. Germline trimming cut 5 bases from V and 5 bases from J; bases unmatched to any gene: 3. Here the CDR3 DNA reads TGTGCCAGCAGTCCCGCGGGGGACGAGCAGTACTTC. Translation gives CASSPAGDEQYF.

The chain carries TRBV30 and TRBJ2-1; possibly TRBD1 for D (7 bases). Looked up from germline, CDR1 is GTSNPN and CDR2 is SVGIG (reference sequence). The ends were cut back, 5 bases at V and 5 bases at J, with 19 bases in the middle. There are 15 residues in the CDR3. DNA of the CDR3: TGTGCCTGGGGGGGGCTGACAGGGTTCAACAATGAGCAGTTCTTC. It specifies CAWGGLTGFNNEQFF.